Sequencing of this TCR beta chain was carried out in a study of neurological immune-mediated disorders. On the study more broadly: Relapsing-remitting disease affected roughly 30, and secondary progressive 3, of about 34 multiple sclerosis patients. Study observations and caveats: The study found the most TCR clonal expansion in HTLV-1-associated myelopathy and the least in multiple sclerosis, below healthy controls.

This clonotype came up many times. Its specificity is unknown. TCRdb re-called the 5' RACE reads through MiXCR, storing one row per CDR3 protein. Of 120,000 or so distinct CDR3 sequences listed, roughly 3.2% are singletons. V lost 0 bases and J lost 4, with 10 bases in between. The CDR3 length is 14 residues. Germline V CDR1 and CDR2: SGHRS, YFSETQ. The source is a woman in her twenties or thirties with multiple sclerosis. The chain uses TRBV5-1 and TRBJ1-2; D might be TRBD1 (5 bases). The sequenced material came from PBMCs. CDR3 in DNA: TGCGCCAGCAGCTTGGAACCGCAGGGCTATGGCTACACCTTC. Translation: CASSLEPQGYGYTF.